Each of the 25 T cell receptor beta chains below was sequenced from the same sample in a study of shared clonotypes between healthy human individuals. Clones were sequenced by immunoSEQ multiplex PCR, and TCRdb holds only the in-frame ones, with some missing. The profile shows around 1,000,000 clones, 60% to 85% of them singletons. The sequencing input was memory CD4+ T cells from PBMCs. Subset of the sample: CD45RA-negative fraction. Receptors were obtained from a man younger than 30 in good health. Some clones in this sample may be carry-over from other donors' samples.

On this clone: Its ends do not fully match the called genes, so a read error is possible. The gene calls are TRBV5-6 and TRBJ2-5; D is unresolved. Germline V gene data show CDR1 as SGHDT and CDR2 as YYEEEE. This CDR3 comprises 12 residues. The CDR3 reads CASTLDAETQYF. The CDR3 bases are TGTGCCAGCACCTTGGACGCGGAGACCCAGTACTTC.

The DNA of the CDR3 is TGTGCCAGCAGTTTCCGGCGGACTGGCACAGATACGCAGTATTTT. Translated, it gives CASSFRRTGTDTQYF. The chain couples TRBV28 to TRBJ2-3; D perhaps matches TRBD2 (5 bases). Germline V gene sequence: CDR1 MDHEN, CDR2 SYDVKM. V lost 3 bases, J lost 1 base, and 11 bases lay in between. This CDR3 is 15 amino acids long.

This chain connects TRBV7-3 to TRBJ2-3, with 7 nucleotides matching TRBD1. The CDR3 contains 15 residues. Germline V gene lookup returns CDR1 SGHTA and CDR2 FQGTGA. V dropped 1 base and J dropped 1; count of bases not matched to a gene: 2. CDR3 protein: CASSLKGQGTDTQYF. CDR3 bases: TGTGCCAGCAGCTTAAAAGGACAGGGCACAGATACGCAGTATTTT.

The chain is built from TRBV29-1 and TRBJ2-1; D gene ambiguous. CDR3 length: 10 residues. V gave up 4 bases and J gave up 8 bases, with 6 bases separating them. From germline, CDR1 is SQVTM and CDR2 ANQGSEA. DNA for the CDR3: TGCAGCGTTGGTAGTTATGAGCAGTTCTTC. Amino acids: CSVGSYEQFF.

This rearrangement joins TRBV6-5 to TRBJ1-1; the D gene is possibly TRBD1 (5 bases). CDR3 length equals 11 residues. Trimming took off 6 bases at V and 7 bases at J, with 9 bases between the two ends. CDR1 and CDR2 from the germline V gene are MNHEY and SVGAGI. CDR3 amino acids: CASRDRIEAFF. The CDR3 coding sequence is TGTGCCAGCAGAGACAGAATTGAAGCTTTCTTT.

This clone was observed a few times. This chain links TRBV4-3 with TRBJ2-2; D not resolved. The CDR3 sequence is 16 residues long. Germline-derived CDR1 and CDR2 are LGHNA and YSLEER. The V gene lost 0 bases and the J gene lost 5 bases, with 13 bases spanning the gap. CDR3 DNA: TGCGCCAGCAGCCAAGAGTTCCGGGTCCGGACCGGGGAGCTGTTTTTT. It is translated as CASSQEFRVRTGELFF.

The chain has TRBV19 and TRBJ2-1, with 11 bases lining up with TRBD2. Germline CDR1 and CDR2: LNHDA and SQIVND (reference sequence). Trimming cost V 0 bases and J 2 bases; bases outside gene matches: 3. This CDR3 comprises 17 residues. CDR3: CASSIEGTSGTYNEQFF. CDR3 nucleotide sequence: TGTGCCAGTAGTATAGAGGGGACTAGCGGAACCTACAATGAGCAGTTCTTC.

The chain joins TRBV6-1 to TRBJ2-6; D gene ambiguous. Germline V lookup: CDR1 MNHNS, CDR2 SASEGT. Trimming took 7 bases from V and 0 from J, leaving 7 bases between them. The CDR3 runs to 14 residues. The CDR3 spells CASNEISGANVLTF. CDR3 in DNA: TGTGCCAGCAACGAAATCTCTGGGGCCAACGTCCTGACTTTC.

The chain links TRBV7-8 to TRBJ2-1, with 7 bases identical to TRBD2. V was clipped by 5 bases and J by 6 bases; unmatched bases: 19. Germline values: CDR1 SGHVS, CDR2 FQNEAQ. The CDR3 consists of 18 residues. This CDR3 reads CASSARSSLAADLNEQFF. CDR3 coding DNA: TGTGCCAGCAGCGCGCGGAGCTCCCTAGCGGCCGATCTCAATGAGCAGTTCTTC. The full variable domain, in which reference TRBV7-8 and TRBJ2-1 provide the parts outside the CDR3, is GAGVSQSPRYKVAKRGQDVALRCDPISGHVSLFWYQQALGQGPEFLTYFQNEAQLDKSGLPSDRFFAERPEGSVSTLKIQRTQQEDSAVYLCASSARSSLAADLNEQFFGPGTRLTVL.

The J gene is TRBJ1-5, the V gene TRBV18; D is perhaps TRBD1 (5 bases). CDR3 length equals 16 residues. Trimming stripped 6 bases from V and 6 bases from J, with 21 bases between. Germline values: CDR1 KGHSH, CDR2 LQKENI. DNA of the CDR3: TGTGCCAGCTCGCAGGGTCGGACCGGAACGGGTCAGCCCCAGCATTTT. Translating gives CASSQGRTGTGQPQHF.

The chain uses TRBV14 and TRBJ2-7; TRBD1 matches at 9 bases. CDR3 length equals 16 residues. The germline CDR1 and CDR2 sequences are SGHDN and FVKESK. The V segment lost 1 base and the J segment 0 bases; nucleotides outside the gene matches: 4. The CDR3 coding sequence is TGTGCCAGCAGCCAAGGGCCGGGACAGGGCTCCTACGAGCAGTACTTC. It specifies CASSQGPGQGSYEQYF.

The chain uses TRBV29-1 and TRBJ2-1; 13 positions match TRBD2. The CDR3 has 14 amino acids. Losses at the gene ends were 3 bases for V and 6 bases for J; bases not matched to a gene: 2. Germline assignment: CDR1 SQVTM and CDR2 ANQGSEA. CDR3 coding DNA: TGCAGCGTTGATAGACTAGCGGGAGGCAATGAGCAGTTCTTC. It codes for CSVDRLAGGNEQFF.

This clone was seen a single time. The chain carries TRBV27 and TRBJ1-3; D is unclear. The ends were cut back, 5 bases at V and 3 bases at J, with 8 bases in the middle. CDR1 MNHEY and CDR2 SMNVEV come from the germline V gene (reference sequence). This CDR3 is 13 amino acids long. Written as DNA, the CDR3 is TGTGCCAGCAGTCTGCAATTTGGAAACACCATATATTTT. It encodes CASSLQFGNTIYF.

This chain uses TRBV30 with TRBJ1-6; D call uncertain. V lost 3 bases and J lost 14, with 17 bases in between. The length of the CDR3 is 13 residues. From germline, CDR1 is GTSNPN and CDR2 SVGIG (reference sequence). The CDR3 sequence: CAWSGKSFLTLHF. CDR3 nucleotides: TGTGCCTGGAGCGGGAAGAGCTTTTTGACCCTCCACTTT.

The chain combines TRBV18 with TRBJ2-1; perhaps TRBD1 as D (5 bases). V was cut by 5 bases and J by 5 bases, with 16 bases left in between. Germline CDR1 reads KGHSH; CDR2 reads LQKENI. The CDR3 runs 15 residues. The CDR3 here is CASSTNTAQDNEQFF. CDR3 bases: TGTGCCAGCTCAACTAACACGGCACAGGACAATGAGCAGTTCTTC.

DNA for the CDR3: TGTGCCAGCAGCCGCACCGCCGGGGTGTGGGAGACCCAGTACTTC. This encodes CASSRTAGVWETQYF. The gene calls are TRBV14 and TRBJ2-5, with D maybe TRBD2 (5 bases). The V end was cut by 4 bases, the J end by 5 bases, with 17 bases between. The CDR3 sequence is 15 residues long. Germline lookup yields CDR1 SGHDN and CDR2 FVKESK.

This chain joins TRBV7-2 and TRBJ1-5; 8 nucleotides match TRBD1. This CDR3 has 15 residues. Trimming cost V 0 bases and J 4 bases; bases outside gene matches: 2. From germline, CDR1 is SGHTA and CDR2 FQGNSA. CDR3: CASSLATGVNQPQHF. The DNA for the CDR3 is TGTGCCAGCAGCTTAGCGACAGGGGTAAATCAGCCCCAGCATTTT.

The rearrangement links TRBV5-4 to TRBJ1-1, with 7 bases matching TRBD1. Trimming cost V 4 bases and J 5 bases; bases outside gene matches: 8. The length of the CDR3 is 14 residues. Germline CDR1 SGHNT, CDR2 YYREEE (reference sequence). CDR3 amino acids: CASSQGQTGTEAFF. In DNA form, the CDR3 reads TGTGCCAGCAGCCAGGGACAGACCGGGACTGAAGCTTTCTTT.

This clone occurred a few times. One end of the junction fails to match germline, which may point to a read error. As DNA, the CDR3 is TGTGCCAGCAGCCCCTGGACTAGCGGGAGTTCAGCCAAAAGCATTCAGTACTTC. It is translated as CASSPWTSGSSAKSIQYF. The chain employs TRBV4-2 and TRBJ2-4; 13 bases line up with TRBD2. The CDR3 has 18 residues. Germline V gene sequence: CDR1 LGHNA, CDR2 YNFKEQ.

This clone was seen only once. The genes are TRBV6-5 and TRBJ2-5; D gene unclear. V shed 7 bases and J shed 5 bases, with 17 bases lying between them. This CDR3 comprises 14 residues. The V gene's germline CDR1 is MNHEY and CDR2 SVGAGI. The CDR3 sequence is CASKTLGATETQYF. The CDR3 DNA reads TGTGCCAGCAAAACGCTTGGTGCGACGGAGACCCAGTACTTC.

This chain links TRBV18 with TRBJ2-7; D remains ambiguous. Per the germline V gene, CDR1 is KGHSH and CDR2 is LQKENI. This CDR3 is built from 13 residues. V shed 2 bases and J shed 5 bases, with 10 bases lying between them. The CDR3 DNA is TGTGCCAGCTCACCAAGCATCCCCGACGAGCAGTACTTC. It specifies CASSPSIPDEQYF. Combining the CDR3 with reference TRBV18 and TRBJ2-7 gives the whole variable domain NAGVMQNPRHLVRRRGQEARLRCSPMKGHSHVYWYRQLPEEGLKFMVYLQKENIIDESGMPKERFSAEFPKEGPSILRIQQVVRGDSAAYFCASSPSIPDEQYFGPGTRLTVT.

Notes on this clone: Other DNA sequences in the sample encode the same CDR3. This chain joins TRBV29-1 and TRBJ2-5, with 8 nucleotides matching TRBD1. Per the germline V gene, CDR1 is SQVTM and CDR2 is ANQGSEA. V lost 6 bases to trimming and J lost 2 bases; unmatched junction nucleotides: 2. The CDR3 is 12 residues long. The CDR3 DNA is TGCAGCGTCCGGACAGGGCAAGAGACCCAGTACTTC. This codes for CSVRTGQETQYF.

The J gene is TRBJ2-2, the V gene TRBV27, with D perhaps given as TRBD1 or TRBD2 (5 bases each). The CDR3 length is 15 residues. Trimming took 3 bases from V and 0 from J, leaving 8 bases between them. Looked up from germline, CDR1 is MNHEY and CDR2 is SMNVEV (reference sequence). The DNA of the CDR3 is TGTGCCAGCAGTTTGAGGGGAACGAACACCGGGGAGCTGTTTTTT. It translates to CASSLRGTNTGELFF.

V is TRBV5-1 and J is TRBJ1-4; D remains ambiguous. This CDR3 spans 15 amino acids. From germline, CDR1 is SGHRS and CDR2 YFSETQ. V lost 0 bases and J 2 bases, leaving 8 bases between the germline ends. CDR3 amino acids: CASSLGGNTNEKLFF. The CDR3 DNA reads as TGCGCCAGCAGCTTGGGAGGGAATACTAATGAAAAACTGTTTTTT. Supplemented by reference TRBV5-1 and TRBJ1-4, the full variable domain reads KAGVTQTPRYLIKTRGQQVTLSCSPISGHRSVSWYQQTPGQGLQFLFEYFSETQRNKGNFPGRFSGRQFSNSRSEMNVSTLELGDSALYLCASSLGGNTNEKLFFGSGTQLSVL.

This rearrangement joins TRBV7-3 to TRBJ1-1, with TRBD1 identical over 9 bases. Germline V gene lookup returns CDR1 SGHTA and CDR2 FQGTGA. This CDR3 comprises 14 residues. The V and J ends lost 5 bases and 3 bases, in that order; junction bases with no gene match: 4. The CDR3 loop reads CASSQDRGDTEAFF. As DNA, the CDR3 is TGTGCCAGCAGCCAAGACAGGGGGGACACTGAAGCTTTCTTT.